What follows are 30 T cell receptor beta chains derived from one specimen sequenced in a study of CD8 T cells in ankylosing spondylitis. TCRdb reprocessed the 5' RACE reads with MiXCR, giving one entry per CDR3 protein. The data show about 140,000 distinct CDR3 sequences, roughly 7.7% seen once. The sample consisted of synovial fluid, either unsorted or a sorted T cell fraction (not recorded which). Receptors were obtained from a male donor with ankylosing spondylitis.

This clonotype was observed at least ten times. The CDR3 DNA follows: TGTGCCAGCTCACCTGAATCCGGGACTCTCAATGAGCAGTTCTTC. Translating it yields CASSPESGTLNEQFF. This sequence joins TRBV18 and TRBJ2-1; D is perhaps TRBD2 (6 bases). V dropped 3 bases and J dropped 6 bases, with 15 bases sitting between them. The length of the CDR3 is 15 residues. The germline gives CDR1 KGHSH, CDR2 LQKENI. Combining the CDR3 with reference TRBV18 and TRBJ2-1 gives the whole variable domain NAGVMQNPRHLVRRRGQEARLRCSPMKGHSHVYWYRQLPEEGLKFMVYLQKENIIDESGMPKERFSAEFPKEGPSILRIQQVVRGDSAAYFCASSPESGTLNEQFFGPGTRLTVL.

The chain carries TRBV20-1 and TRBJ1-1, with D unclear. The germline gives CDR1 DFQATT, CDR2 SNEGSKA (reference sequence). Trimming left V 6 bases short and J 0 bases short, with 14 bases between. There are 14 residues in the CDR3. As DNA, the CDR3 is TGCAGTGCGACTTCGGACGGGATGAACACTGAAGCTTTCTTT. Translating gives CSATSDGMNTEAFF.

This clonotype occurred many times. The chain joins TRBV2 to TRBJ2-2; D is perhaps TRBD2 (5 bases). Looked up from germline, CDR1 is SNHLY and CDR2 is FYNNEI. V gave up 6 bases and J gave up 3 bases, with 11 bases separating them. The CDR3 has 14 residues. The CDR3 sequence is CASREDGHTGELFF. CDR3 nucleotide sequence: TGTGCCAGCAGGGAGGACGGTCACACCGGGGAGCTGTTTTTT.

The chain combines TRBV20-1 with TRBJ2-5; D assignment may be TRBD1 or TRBD2 (5 bases each). Trimming took 7 bases from V and 5 from J, leaving 11 bases between them. CDR3 length: 11 amino acids. Per germline, CDR1 DFQATT and CDR2 SNEGSKA (reference sequence). The DNA of the CDR3 is TGCAGTGGGGTTCGGGGCGAGACCCAGTACTTC. This translates into CSGVRGETQYF.

In this sample, this clonotype turned up many times. The genes are TRBV5-5 and TRBJ2-7, with no clear D. The CDR3 sequence is 14 residues long. Looked up from germline, CDR1 is SGHKS and CDR2 is YYEKEE (reference sequence). Trimming pared 1 base from V and 1 base from J, leaving 9 bases between. The CDR3 region is CASSLTGWSYEQYF. The DNA for the CDR3 is TGTGCCAGCAGCTTGACCGGGTGGTCCTACGAGCAGTACTTC. The whole variable domain, filled in from reference TRBV5-5 and TRBJ2-7, reads DAGVTQSPTHLIKTRGQQVTLRCSPISGHKSVSWYQQVLGQGPQFIFQYYEKEERGRGNFPDRFSARQFPNYSSELNVNALLLGDSALYLCASSLTGWSYEQYFGPGTRLTVT.

This clonotype has at least ten counts. CDR3 sequence: CASSQDSIGTNEKLFF. For the CDR3, the DNA is TGTGCCAGCAGCCAAGATAGTATCGGAACTAATGAAAAACTGTTTTTT. The chain is built from TRBV4-2 and TRBJ1-4; no firm D call. The CDR3 length is 16 residues. V lost 0 bases and J 1 base, leaving 9 bases between the germline ends. Germline CDR1 is LGHNA and CDR2 is YNFKEQ.

Comment on this clonotype: One end of the junction is discordant with germline, which a read error may explain. The chain employs TRBV6-2 or TRBV6-3 and TRBJ1-3, with 8 bases aligning to TRBD1. The CDR3 is 14 residues long. Germline V lookup: CDR1 MNHEY, CDR2 SVGEGT. This CDR3 is CASNLDRAGNTINF. CDR3 sequence (DNA): TGTGCCAGCAACCTGGACAGGGCTGGAAACACCATAAATTTT.

This clonotype was counted once. This rearrangement joins TRBV18 to TRBJ1-1; 8 nucleotides align to TRBD1. Germline trimming cut 3 bases from V and 8 bases from J; bases unmatched to any gene: 5. The CDR3 is 13 amino acids. Germline V lookup: CDR1 KGHSH, CDR2 LQKENI. CDR3 sequence reads: CASSPLRDREAFF. CDR3 nucleotide sequence: TGTGCCAGCTCACCCCTCCGGGACAGGGAAGCTTTCTTT.

This chain joins TRBV9 and TRBJ2-1; D not resolved. The CDR3 spans 15 residues. The ends were cut back, 1 base at V and 0 bases at J, with 8 bases in the middle. CDR1 and CDR2 (germline): SGDLS, YYNGEE. The DNA for the CDR3 is TGTGCCAGCAGCGTAACGACTCTCTCCTACAATGAGCAGTTCTTC. It encodes CASSVTTLSYNEQFF.

This clonotype has a handful of counts. Here the CDR3 reads CASSFVGDVSSEAFF. DNA for the CDR3: TGCGCCAGCAGCTTCGTCGGGGACGTATCCTCTGAAGCTTTCTTT. The chain has TRBV5-1 and TRBJ1-1, with a tentative D call TRBD1 (5 bases). Per the germline V gene, CDR1 is SGHRS and CDR2 is YFSETQ. Trimming took 2 bases from V and 6 from J, leaving 17 bases between them. This CDR3 comprises 15 residues.

This clonotype was recorded many times. This chain joins TRBV5-1 and TRBJ2-1; TRBD2 aligns across 7 bases. The CDR3 runs 15 residues. After removal of 3 bases from V and 4 bases from J, the junction contained 7 bases not matched to a gene. Germline values: CDR1 SGHRS, CDR2 YFSETQ. The DNA for the CDR3 is TGCGCCAGCAGCTCGGAGCTAGCGGTTTACAATGAGCAGTTCTTC. The encoded protein is CASSSELAVYNEQFF.

Many counts were recorded for this clonotype. The rearrangement uses TRBV11-2 and TRBJ2-3, with a possible D match to TRBD2 (6 bases). The germline V gene encodes CDR1 SGHAT and CDR2 FQNNGV. The CDR3 is 15 residues long. V gave up 3 bases and J gave up 1 base, with 11 bases separating them. DNA for the CDR3: TGTGCCAGCAGCTTTCCTAGCGTCGGCACAGATACGCAGTATTTT. This codes for CASSFPSVGTDTQYF.

This clonotype was seen repeatedly, ten times or more. CDR3 in DNA: TGTGCCAGTAGTATACAGTTGCTCAGCTCCTACAATGAGCAGTTCTTC. Translated, it gives CASSIQLLSSYNEQFF. V and J are TRBV19 and TRBJ2-1; no definite D call. Per germline, CDR1 LNHDA and CDR2 SQIVND (reference sequence). V gave up 2 bases and J gave up 0 bases, with 11 bases separating them. The CDR3 loop spans 16 amino acids.

This clonotype was picked up many times. The rearrangement joins TRBV7-2 to TRBJ1-1; D gene uncertain. The length of the CDR3 is 12 residues. V was cut by 8 bases and J by 5 bases, with 12 bases left in between. Germline V gene sequence: CDR1 SGHTA, CDR2 FQGNSA. The CDR3, as DNA: TGTGCCAGCTCCCCGGGGTGGACTGAAGCTTTCTTT. Translating gives CASSPGWTEAFF.

As DNA, the CDR3 is TGTGCCAGCAGCTTTGGTGGGAGCGGGAGGAGGGAGCAGTACTTC. As protein: CASSFGGSGRREQYF. This sequence joins TRBV7-8 and TRBJ2-7; 9 bases match TRBD2. The CDR3 has 15 amino acids. V was pared by 3 bases and J by 7 bases, with 10 bases of the junction left unmatched. CDR1 and CDR2 from the germline V gene are SGHVS and FQNEAQ.

This clonotype was seen only a few times. The chain employs TRBV7-2 and TRBJ2-1; D is possibly TRBD1 (5 bases). Trimming pared 0 bases from V and 4 bases from J, leaving 10 bases between. The CDR3 is 15 residues long. The germline CDR1 and CDR2 sequences are SGHTA and FQGNSA. In DNA form, the CDR3 reads TGTGCCAGCAGCTTAGCCCCGACAGAGTACAATGAGCAGTTCTTC. Amino acids: CASSLAPTEYNEQFF.

In its sample, this clonotype was seen a few times. This chain uses TRBV9 with TRBJ1-2, with a tentative D call TRBD1 (5 bases). The germline gives CDR1 SGDLS, CDR2 YYNGEE. The CDR3 has 15 amino acids. V was clipped by 2 bases and J by 0 bases, with 11 bases between them. The CDR3 loop reads CASSVLGTPNYGYTF. CDR3 in DNA: TGTGCCAGCAGCGTTTTAGGGACGCCTAACTATGGCTACACCTTC.

This clonotype was seen only a few times. The CDR3 is CASSALDNQPQHF. CDR3 nucleotide sequence: TGTGCCAGCAGCGCCCTTGACAATCAGCCCCAGCATTTT. This sequence joins TRBV9 and TRBJ1-5; D remains ambiguous. The germline V gene encodes CDR1 SGDLS and CDR2 YYNGEE. This CDR3 contains 13 residues. Trimming removed 3 bases from V and 3 bases from J, with 7 bases in between.

There are many counts of this clonotype. This chain joins TRBV4-3 and TRBJ1-6, with D perhaps TRBD1 (6 bases). V was cut by 4 bases and J by 3 bases, with 13 bases left in between. The CDR3 has 16 residues. The germline V gene encodes CDR1 LGHNA and CDR2 YSLEER. The CDR3 here is CASSPPGQNYNSPLHF. The CDR3 bases are TGCGCCAGCAGCCCACCTGGACAGAACTATAATTCACCCCTCCACTTT.

This clonotype was found many times. This chain connects TRBV9 to TRBJ2-7; TRBD2 aligns across 9 bases. J lost 0 bases, V lost 0 bases, and 4 bases had no gene match. Germline CDR1 reads SGDLS; CDR2 reads YYNGEE. The CDR3 contains 16 residues. CDR3 in DNA: TGTGCCAGCAGCGTAGGGCTAGCGGGGAGCTCCTACGAGCAGTACTTC. Translating gives CASSVGLAGSSYEQYF.

This clonotype has at least ten counts. The CDR3: CASSFYRGAYEQYF. Here the CDR3 DNA reads TGTGCCAGCAGCTTTTACAGGGGTGCCTACGAGCAGTACTTC. This chain links TRBV7-2 with TRBJ2-7; 7 nucleotides align to TRBD1. This CDR3 has 14 amino acids. Looked up from germline, CDR1 is SGHTA and CDR2 is FQGNSA. V lost 3 bases to trimming and J lost 2 bases; unmatched junction nucleotides: 4.

CDR3 nucleotide sequence: TGCGCCAGCTCCCTTGCGGGAGGCCACTCCTACGAGCAGTACTTC. Translating it yields CASSLAGGHSYEQYF. The chain employs TRBV5-1 and TRBJ2-7; 8 bases fit TRBD2. CDR1 and CDR2 from the germline V gene are SGHRS and YFSETQ. There are 15 residues in the CDR3. Unmatched junction bases numbered 9, after V lost 7 bases and J lost 0 bases.

CDR3 nucleotide sequence: TGTGCCAGCAGCGTAGACGGTAGCGGGAGTTATAGCGAGCAGTACTTC. The encoded protein is CASSVDGSGSYSEQYF. V and J are TRBV9 and TRBJ2-7; TRBD2 agrees at 9 bases. Germline V gives CDR1 SGDLS, CDR2 YYNGEE. J gave up 6 bases and V 0 bases, and 10 bases lay outside the gene matches. The length of the CDR3 is 16 residues.

This clonotype was seen repeatedly, ten times or more. The chain has TRBV6-2 or TRBV6-3 and TRBJ2-5, with D maybe TRBD2 (5 bases). The germline V gene encodes CDR1 MNHEY and CDR2 SVGEGT. Trimming removed 2 bases from V and 2 bases from J, with 15 bases in between. The CDR3 consists of 16 residues. The CDR3 coding sequence is TGTGCCAGCAGTTACCCTATTGGCGGGTTTCAAGAGACCCAGTACTTC. The encoded protein is CASSYPIGGFQETQYF.

There are many counts of this clonotype. This chain joins TRBV7-2 and TRBJ1-6; D not resolved. This CDR3 has 14 amino acids. Trimming stripped 6 bases from V and 10 bases from J, with 16 bases between. The germline gives CDR1 SGHTA, CDR2 FQGNSA. As DNA, the CDR3 is TGTGCCAGCAGGGATCTCGGGATAGGGTCACCCCTCCACTTT. It codes for CASRDLGIGSPLHF.

This clonotype showed up just a few times. The chain carries TRBV6-2 or TRBV6-3 and TRBJ2-1, with D unclear. This CDR3 spans 12 amino acids. The ends were cut back, 6 bases at V and 5 bases at J, with 8 bases in the middle. Germline V gene lookup returns CDR1 MNHEY and CDR2 SVGEGT. The CDR3 protein is CASRTHNNEQFF. The CDR3 region has the DNA TGTGCCAGCAGAACCCATAACAATGAGCAGTTCTTC.

This clonotype was seen a handful of times. This chain connects TRBV14 to TRBJ2-1; TRBD2 matches 9 bases. The V gene end was trimmed by 3 bases and the J gene end by 7 bases; junction bases not matched to a gene: 7. Germline assignment: CDR1 SGHDN and CDR2 FVKESK. The length of the CDR3 is 15 residues. The DNA for the CDR3 is TGTGCCAGCAGCCAGTGGCGGGGGGGCTGGAATGAGCAGTTCTTC. Translating gives CASSQWRGGWNEQFF.

This chain connects TRBV2 to TRBJ1-1, with a possible D match to TRBD1 (5 bases). This CDR3 contains 15 residues. V was cut by 6 bases and J by 0 bases, with 14 bases left in between. From germline, CDR1 is SNHLY and CDR2 FYNNEI. In DNA, the CDR3 is TGTGCCAGCAGGGGACGGACCAGCATGAACACTGAAGCTTTCTTT. Its translation: CASRGRTSMNTEAFF.

In this sample, this clonotype turned up many times. The junction departs from germline at one end; a sequencing error may be responsible. V gene TRBV7-7 combines with J gene TRBJ2-3; D not resolved. Germline CDR1 and CDR2: SSHAT and FNYEAQ (reference sequence). The CDR3 extends over 14 amino acids. CDR3 DNA: TGTGCTAGCAGCCCTCTCGGGAGCACAGATACGCAGTATTTT. Amino acid sequence: CASSPLGSTDTQYF.

This clonotype was recorded at least ten times. The V call is TRBV7-2, the J call TRBJ2-1; possible D gene TRBD1, 6 bases. From germline, CDR1 is SGHTA and CDR2 FQGNSA. This CDR3 is 15 amino acids long. Trimming pared 1 base from V and 4 bases from J, leaving 11 bases between. The CDR3 sequence is CASSLGTAYYNEQFF. CDR3 DNA sequence: TGTGCCAGCAGCTTAGGGACAGCCTATTACAATGAGCAGTTCTTC.